This T cell receptor (beta chain) was documented in a study of blood T cell repertoires in COVID-19. Study-wide background: The cDNA or gDNA used as material had been derived from T cells, B-cell-depleted T cells, or PBMCs.

The length of the CDR3 is 16 residues. CDR1 is LGHNA, CDR2 YNFKEQ, per germline. Trimming at V came to 1 base and at J to 7 bases, leaving 9 bases not matched to a gene. Generated by immunoSEQ multiplex PCR, the TCRdb table keeps only in-frame clones and is missing some. The sample records fewer than 250,000 clones, around four fifths being singletons. The clonotype was recovered from a woman in her 70s with active or convalescent COVID-19. J is TRBJ2-1 and V is TRBV4-2, with 8 bases lining up with TRBD2. Sequenced input: peripheral blood. The CDR3 spells CASSQGGSGAGNEQFF. The CDR3 DNA reads TGTGCCAGCAGCCAAGGGGGTAGCGGGGCGGGGAATGAGCAGTTCTTC.